These 25 T cell receptor beta chains originate from one sample sequenced in a study of blood T cell repertoires in COVID-19. Assay used: immunoSEQ multiplex PCR; TCRdb lists only in-frame clones, some missing. The top ten hold roughly 4% of the sample, which has about 140,000 clones, 75% to 90% seen once. Sequencing was carried out using peripheral blood. The receptors derive from a woman of 80 years or more with acute or convalescent COVID-19.

The chain employs TRBV5-1 and TRBJ2-6, with a weak D call TRBD2 (7 bases). V was pared by 7 bases and J by 2 bases, with 16 bases between. The CDR3 is 16 residues long. The V gene's germline CDR1 is SGHRS and CDR2 YFSETQ. The CDR3 DNA reads TGCGCCAGCGACTGGGGGGGGCCCCCTGGGGCCAACGTCCTGACTTTC. Protein product: CASDWGGPPGANVLTF.

The rearrangement uses TRBV6-2 or TRBV6-3 and TRBJ2-3; 9 nucleotides match TRBD2. The CDR3 has 15 amino acids. Germline CDR1 is MNHEY and CDR2 is SVGEGT. The V and J ends lost 5 bases and 8 bases, in that order; junction bases with no gene match: 11. The CDR3 spells CASSLSGRAQGTQYF. CDR3 DNA sequence: TGTGCCAGCAGTCTTAGCGGGAGAGCACAGGGTACGCAGTATTTT.

The rearrangement joins TRBV10-1 to TRBJ1-1; maybe TRBD1 (5 bases). The CDR3 length is 13 residues. With 6 bases removed from V and 4 bases from J, the gap between germline ends came to 12 bases. Germline V gene lookup returns CDR1 WNHNN and CDR2 SYGVQD (reference sequence). In DNA, the CDR3 is TGCGCCAGCAGAGCAGGGTCGGCCACTGAAGCTTTCTTT. Protein: CASRAGSATEAFF.

The rearrangement joins TRBV7-2 to TRBJ1-6; tentative D call: TRBD1 (5 bases). There are 14 residues in the CDR3. Germline loops: CDR1 SGHTA, CDR2 FQGNSA. V lost 4 bases to trimming and J lost 9 bases, with 13 bases between them. The CDR3 DNA is TGTGCCAGCAGCTCTCGAAGGGGTAGTTCACCCCTCCACTTT. This sequence encodes CASSSRRGSSPLHF.

V usage is TRBV4-1 and J usage is TRBJ2-2, with 7 bases lining up with TRBD2. Germline-derived CDR1 and CDR2 are MGHRA and YSYEKL. The V and J ends lost 2 bases and 4 bases, in that order; junction bases with no gene match: 7. This CDR3 has 16 amino acids. CDR3 coding DNA: TGCGCCAGCAGCCAAACTAGCGTTCGGGGCACCGGGGAGCTGTTTTTT. Residues: CASSQTSVRGTGELFF.

CDR3 loop: CASSPRTGSYEQYF. The DNA for the CDR3 is TGTGCCAGCAGTCCCCGGACAGGGAGCTACGAGCAGTACTTC. The rearrangement links TRBV6-1 to TRBJ2-7; TRBD1 matches 8 bases. Germline assignment: CDR1 MNHNS and CDR2 SASEGT. Trimming at V came to 5 bases and at J to 3 bases, leaving 6 bases not matched to a gene. The CDR3 has 14 residues.

This clone has just a few counts. The rearrangement links TRBV30 to TRBJ1-3; D is undetermined. Germline V lookup: CDR1 GTSNPN, CDR2 SVGIG (reference sequence). The CDR3 has 14 residues. The germline V and J ends were trimmed by 5 bases and 0 bases, with 11 bases remaining between them. CDR3 coding DNA: TGTGCCTGGGGCGCCCTACGCTCTGGAAACACCATATATTTT. Its protein product is CAWGALRSGNTIYF.

The chain recombines TRBV7-2 with TRBJ2-1; weak D call: TRBD2 (6 bases). The germline gives CDR1 SGHTA, CDR2 FQGNSA. The CDR3 consists of 17 residues. V was clipped by 3 bases and J by 0 bases, with 15 bases between them. CDR3 in DNA: TGTGCCAGCAGCTTGGACCCCGGGACTGCCTCCTACAATGAGCAGTTCTTC. Translation gives CASSLDPGTASYNEQFF.

The chain joins TRBV5-4 to TRBJ2-3; D is possibly TRBD2 (6 bases). The CDR3 has 15 residues. Per the germline V gene, CDR1 is SGHNT and CDR2 is YYREEE (reference sequence). Trimming removed 4 bases at V and 1 base at J, with 13 bases between. For the CDR3, the DNA is TGTGCCAGCAGCACGGGACTGAGGGGCACAGATACGCAGTATTTT. It encodes CASSTGLRGTDTQYF.

This clone was detected only a few times. V usage is TRBV28 and J usage is TRBJ1-1; TRBD1 agrees at 7 bases. CDR1 is MDHEN and CDR2 is SYDVKM in the germline V gene. The V segment lost 1 base and the J segment 6 bases; nucleotides outside the gene matches: 2. The CDR3 loop spans 13 amino acids. The chain's CDR3 is CASSLLGGAEAFF. The DNA of the CDR3 is TGTGCCAGCAGTTTATTAGGGGGCGCTGAAGCTTTCTTT.

The chain joins TRBV6-2 or TRBV6-3 to TRBJ1-2, with a weak D call TRBD1 (6 bases). Trimming removed 2 bases at V and 6 bases at J, with 13 bases between. CDR3 length: 14 residues. Germline V CDR1 and CDR2: MNHEY, SVGEGT. The CDR3 spells CASSYTGPRNGYTF. CDR3 in DNA: TGTGCCAGCAGTTACACAGGGCCCCGAAATGGCTACACCTTC.

The V call is TRBV18, the J call TRBJ1-1; D is unclear. CDR3 length equals 13 residues. The V end was cut by 1 base, the J end by 2 bases, with 5 bases between. Germline CDR1 is KGHSH and CDR2 is LQKENI. The CDR3 reads CASSPLRNTEAFF. The CDR3, as DNA: TGTGCCAGCTCACCACTCAGAAACACTGAAGCTTTCTTT.

The chain recombines TRBV5-1 with TRBJ2-5, with TRBD2 as a possible D gene (6 bases). The CDR3 runs to 13 residues. Between the trimmed V and J ends, which lost 2 bases and 5 bases, there was a span of 10 bases. Germline values: CDR1 SGHRS, CDR2 YFSETQ. The CDR3: CASSLGGDETQYF. In DNA form, the CDR3 reads TGCGCCAGCAGCTTAGGCGGGGACGAGACCCAGTACTTC.

J is TRBJ1-1 and V is TRBV2; no definite D call. This CDR3 region has 15 residues. Germline V gene sequence: CDR1 SNHLY, CDR2 FYNNEI. Trimming removed 4 bases from V and 8 bases from J, with 20 bases in between. The DNA of the CDR3 is TGTGCCAGCAGTGTGGACCGGGAGGTCTCCGGCGAAGCTTTCTTT. Translated, it gives CASSVDREVSGEAFF.

The J gene is TRBJ2-2, the V gene TRBV2; D is possibly TRBD2 (6 bases). The V end lost 5 bases, the J end lost 4 bases, and 20 bases lay between the germline ends. The CDR3 consists of 17 residues. Germline V gene data show CDR1 as SNHLY and CDR2 as FYNNEI. In DNA, the CDR3 is TGTGCCAGCAGTCCCTCGGGGGTGATAAGTGGCACCGGGGAGCTGTTTTTT. It is translated as CASSPSGVISGTGELFF.

The gene calls are TRBV2 and TRBJ1-4, with a tentative D call TRBD1 (6 bases). The V end lost 0 bases, the J end lost 8 bases, and 13 bases lay between the germline ends. Germline lookup yields CDR1 SNHLY and CDR2 FYNNEI. CDR3 length: 15 amino acids. Here the CDR3 reads CASSEARVGGEKLFF. The CDR3 DNA reads as TGTGCCAGCAGTGAAGCGCGGGTTGGGGGCGAAAAACTGTTTTTT.

This chain links TRBV6-1 with TRBJ2-2; D gene ambiguous. The CDR3 is 15 residues long. The V and J ends lost 2 bases and 5 bases respectively, with 12 bases between them. The germline V gene encodes CDR1 MNHNS and CDR2 SASEGT. The CDR3 coding sequence is TGTGCCAGCAGTGAATGGTCAGGTCGGACCGGGGAGCTGTTTTTT. Encoded protein: CASSEWSGRTGELFF.

The V gene is TRBV7-2, the J gene TRBJ1-2; the D is unclear. Trimming shortened V by 1 base and J by 3 bases, and 9 bases separated the two germline ends. Germline-derived CDR1 and CDR2 are SGHTA and FQGNSA. CDR3 size: 14 residues. In DNA, the CDR3 is TGTGCCAGCAGCTTAGGTATCCGGGACTATGGCTACACCTTC. The encoded protein is CASSLGIRDYGYTF.

This clone was recorded once. The J gene is TRBJ2-3, the V gene TRBV11-3, with unresolved D. V lost 5 bases and J 0 bases, leaving 9 bases between the germline ends. The length of the CDR3 is 14 residues. Germline-derived CDR1 and CDR2 are SGHNT and YENEEA. CDR3 bases: TGTGCCAGCAGCGCACGGAGTAGCACAGATACGCAGTATTTT. It encodes CASSARSSTDTQYF.

V is TRBV21-1 and J is TRBJ1-3. TRBV21-1 constitutes a pseudogene. This CDR3 is built from 16 residues. The CDR3 here is CASSSSRESSGNTIYF. In DNA, the CDR3 is TGTGCCAGCAGCTCCAGTCGGGAGAGCTCTGGAAACACCATATATTTT.

This chain joins TRBV6-5 and TRBJ2-1; D not certain. The V end lost 0 bases, the J end lost 8 bases, and 8 bases lay between the germline ends. The germline gives CDR1 MNHEY, CDR2 SVGAGI. This CDR3 region has 13 residues. Here the CDR3 reads CASSYSSVDEQFF. The CDR3 DNA reads TGTGCCAGCAGTTACTCGAGTGTGGATGAGCAGTTCTTC.

The rearrangement links TRBV27 to TRBJ2-2, with unresolved D. Germline V gene sequence: CDR1 MNHEY, CDR2 SMNVEV (reference sequence). The V end lost 3 bases, the J end lost 4 bases, and 6 bases lay between the germline ends. CDR3 size: 13 residues. The CDR3 bases are TGTGCCAGCAGTTTTCCTCGCACCGGGGAGCTGTTTTTT. Its translation is CASSFPRTGELFF.

The V gene is TRBV5-1, the J gene TRBJ2-5; the D gene is possibly TRBD2 (6 bases). This CDR3 comprises 15 residues. Trimming took 0 bases from V and 0 from J, leaving 9 bases between them. The germline CDR1 and CDR2 sequences are SGHRS and YFSETQ. CDR3 loop: CASSLALADQETQYF. The CDR3 DNA reads TGCGCCAGCAGCTTGGCGTTAGCGGACCAAGAGACCCAGTACTTC.

The genes are TRBV10-2 and TRBJ1-2; D is possibly TRBD1 (6 bases). The V end lost 4 bases, the J end lost 0 bases, and 18 bases lay between the germline ends. Germline CDR1 is WSHSY and CDR2 is SAAADI. There are 17 residues in the CDR3. This CDR3 is CASSGNRARRANYGYTF. The CDR3 bases are TGCGCCAGCAGTGGAAACAGGGCTCGTCGAGCTAACTATGGCTACACCTTC.

This chain joins TRBV3-1 (or the pseudogene TRBV3-2) and TRBJ2-2, with 7 bases fitting TRBD2. Germline V CDR1 and CDR2: LGHDT, YNNKEL (reference sequence). The CDR3 has 16 amino acids. V lost 1 base to trimming and J lost 4 bases; unmatched junction nucleotides: 6. CDR3 region: CASSQGGGSFTGELFF. The CDR3 DNA reads as TGTGCCAGCAGCCAAGGGGGCGGGAGCTTCACCGGGGAGCTGTTTTTT.